This entry concerns a single T cell receptor beta chain. This clone occurred once. The antigen it binds to is not known. No clone much larger than this one lies a single base away; base qualities are absent. The sample originates from a study of control samples from healthy donors and cancer patients (dated by TCRdb to the early 2020s). The library came from the immunoSEQ multiplex PCR assay. Imported from immuneACCESS, the table was reduced by TCRdb to in-frame sequences with V and J called. These copies leave out some clones; in studies compared against another copy, an unresolved V gene accounts for under half, and the cause of the remainder is not known. The sample profile shows about 120,000 clones; roughly 90% of them were found once. The ten largest clones add up to approximately 37% of the sample. The germline V gene (reference sequence) gives CDR1 as MNHEY and CDR2 as SMNVEV. The CDR3 numbers 15 residues from cysteine through phenylalanine. Just CDR3 DNA is preserved here, 45 bases in frame from base 1. The junction shows trimming of 3 bases on V and 4 bases on J, plus 12 bases between the germline ends.

The rearrangement combines TRBV27 with TRBJ2-2; the D gene is perhaps TRBD1, from 6 matching bases. The sequencing sample was made of blood. The TCR comes from a man aged 50-59 years in good health. Here is the DNA: TGTGCCAGCAGTTTGTCAGGGGCGGGCACCGGGGAGCTGTTTTTT. The resulting protein is CASSLSGAGTGELFF.